The 9 T cell receptor beta chains below all came from one sample that was sequenced in a study of vaccination and CD4 T cells after COVID-19. For these TCRs, the target antigens are not known. The study sequenced cultured CD4+ T cell DNA using the Oncomine TCR Beta short-read assay. TCRdb used MiXCR to reprocess the PCR reads, holding one entry per CDR3 protein. The profile shows about 19,000 distinct CDR3 sequences, around a third of them singletons. Specified treatment: approximately 11-day PBMC culture with coronavirus spike peptide pools or control peptides (ViraFEST assay). Sequenced: cultured CD4+ T cells from blood. Every receptor here comes from a human donor with COVID-19.

V and J are TRBV18 and TRBJ2-2; TRBD2 matches 7 bases. CDR1 and CDR2 from the germline V gene are KGHSH and LQKENI. Trimming cost V 8 bases and J 4 bases; bases outside gene matches: 7. The CDR3 length is 14 residues. CDR3 nucleotide sequence: TGTGCCAGCGCCGGGGGGATCCGCACCGGGGAGCTGTTTTTT. It is translated as CASAGGIRTGELFF.

This clonotype has only a few counts. The rearrangement links TRBV28 to TRBJ1-1, with no clear D. V dropped 7 bases and J dropped 2 bases, with 17 bases sitting between them. This CDR3 has 15 amino acids. The germline V gene encodes CDR1 MDHEN and CDR2 SYDVKM. CDR3 protein: CASKSWVRLNTEAFF. CDR3 nucleotides: TGTGCCAGCAAGTCTTGGGTTCGGCTAAACACTGAAGCTTTCTTT.

This clonotype was detected a few times. The CDR3 is CSARRGDTEAFF. CDR3 DNA: TGCAGTGCCCGACGGGGGGACACTGAAGCTTTCTTT. The rearrangement joins TRBV20-1 to TRBJ1-1, with a weak D call TRBD1 (5 bases). V was pared by 6 bases and J by 3 bases, with 11 bases between. Germline V CDR1 and CDR2: DFQATT, SNEGSKA (reference sequence). The length of the CDR3 is 12 residues.

This clonotype was counted between two and nine times. The chain couples TRBV27 to TRBJ2-7; TRBD1 matches 8 bases. With V trimmed by 3 bases and J by 6 bases, 16 bases remained unmatched. The CDR3 covers 17 residues. The germline CDR1 and CDR2 sequences are MNHEY and SMNVEV (reference sequence). The CDR3: CASSFRDRSHIPSEQYF. The CDR3 DNA follows: TGTGCCAGCAGTTTCCGGGACAGGTCCCATATCCCCAGCGAGCAGTACTTC.

This clonotype has only a few counts. In DNA, the CDR3 is TGTGCCAGCAGTGAAGCGGGCGGGACCAAAAACATTCAGTACTTC. Its protein is CASSEAGGTKNIQYF. The chain is built from TRBV6-1 and TRBJ2-4, with TRBD2 as a possible D gene (6 bases). V dropped 0 bases and J dropped 2 bases, with 8 bases sitting between them. The CDR3 is made up of 15 amino acids. Germline V gene sequence: CDR1 MNHNS, CDR2 SASEGT.

The V call is TRBV15, the J call TRBJ1-3, with no clear D. Germline V lookup: CDR1 LNHNV, CDR2 YYDKDF (reference sequence). The CDR3 is 14 amino acids. The germline V and J ends were trimmed by 0 bases and 9 bases, with 12 bases remaining between them. The CDR3 sequence: CATSRDLVRSTIYF. Written as DNA, the CDR3 is TGTGCCACCAGCAGAGATCTGGTACGGAGCACCATATATTTT.

This clonotype showed up just a few times. The chain is built from TRBV19 and TRBJ2-5; 10 nucleotides line up with TRBD2. The CDR3 runs to 15 residues. Germline values: CDR1 LNHDA, CDR2 SQIVND (reference sequence). The J segment lost 1 base and the V segment lost 4 bases, leaving 3 bases of the junction unmatched. CDR3: CASSTSGGTQETQYF. CDR3 bases: TGTGCCAGTAGTACTAGCGGGGGAACCCAAGAGACCCAGTACTTC.

This clonotype was seen a handful of times. The V gene is TRBV6-5, the J gene TRBJ2-7, with D perhaps matching TRBD2 (6 bases). Germline assignment: CDR1 MNHEY and CDR2 SVGAGI. CDR3 length: 16 residues. V gave up 0 bases and J gave up 2 bases, with 14 bases separating them. The CDR3 reads CASSYSRTTLTYEQYF. The CDR3 region has the DNA TGTGCCAGCAGTTACTCTAGGACTACGCTCACCTACGAGCAGTACTTC.

This clonotype was found a few times. CDR3 in amino acids: CSVVTQVNYGYTF. The CDR3 nucleotides are TGCAGCGTTGTGACACAGGTGAACTATGGCTACACCTTC. The V gene is TRBV29-1, the J gene TRBJ1-2; maybe TRBD1 (5 bases). The CDR3 has 13 amino acids. Germline V lookup: CDR1 SQVTM, CDR2 ANQGSEA. Trimming shortened V by 4 bases and J by 2 bases, and 11 bases separated the two germline ends.